This T cell receptor beta chain was sequenced for a study of PD-1 and CTLA-4 blockade in melanoma. Trimming took 6 bases from V and 4 from J, leaving 15 bases between them. This CDR3 contains 15 residues. Germline loops: CDR1 MNHEY, CDR2 SVGAGI. Method: immunoSEQ multiplex PCR; TCRdb's copy keeps in-frame clones and lacks some. The profile shows tens of thousands of clones, 85% to 95% of them singletons. The genes are TRBV6-5 and TRBJ2-2, with D maybe TRBD1 (5 bases). The sequence was collected from a human donor with melanoma. The input for sequencing was CD8+ T cells from peripheral blood, taken from a patient given anti-PD-1 treatment. The CDR3 coding sequence is TGTGCCAGCAGCAAAGTAGACAGTACCACCGGGGAGCTGTTTTTT. It encodes CASSKVDSTTGELFF.